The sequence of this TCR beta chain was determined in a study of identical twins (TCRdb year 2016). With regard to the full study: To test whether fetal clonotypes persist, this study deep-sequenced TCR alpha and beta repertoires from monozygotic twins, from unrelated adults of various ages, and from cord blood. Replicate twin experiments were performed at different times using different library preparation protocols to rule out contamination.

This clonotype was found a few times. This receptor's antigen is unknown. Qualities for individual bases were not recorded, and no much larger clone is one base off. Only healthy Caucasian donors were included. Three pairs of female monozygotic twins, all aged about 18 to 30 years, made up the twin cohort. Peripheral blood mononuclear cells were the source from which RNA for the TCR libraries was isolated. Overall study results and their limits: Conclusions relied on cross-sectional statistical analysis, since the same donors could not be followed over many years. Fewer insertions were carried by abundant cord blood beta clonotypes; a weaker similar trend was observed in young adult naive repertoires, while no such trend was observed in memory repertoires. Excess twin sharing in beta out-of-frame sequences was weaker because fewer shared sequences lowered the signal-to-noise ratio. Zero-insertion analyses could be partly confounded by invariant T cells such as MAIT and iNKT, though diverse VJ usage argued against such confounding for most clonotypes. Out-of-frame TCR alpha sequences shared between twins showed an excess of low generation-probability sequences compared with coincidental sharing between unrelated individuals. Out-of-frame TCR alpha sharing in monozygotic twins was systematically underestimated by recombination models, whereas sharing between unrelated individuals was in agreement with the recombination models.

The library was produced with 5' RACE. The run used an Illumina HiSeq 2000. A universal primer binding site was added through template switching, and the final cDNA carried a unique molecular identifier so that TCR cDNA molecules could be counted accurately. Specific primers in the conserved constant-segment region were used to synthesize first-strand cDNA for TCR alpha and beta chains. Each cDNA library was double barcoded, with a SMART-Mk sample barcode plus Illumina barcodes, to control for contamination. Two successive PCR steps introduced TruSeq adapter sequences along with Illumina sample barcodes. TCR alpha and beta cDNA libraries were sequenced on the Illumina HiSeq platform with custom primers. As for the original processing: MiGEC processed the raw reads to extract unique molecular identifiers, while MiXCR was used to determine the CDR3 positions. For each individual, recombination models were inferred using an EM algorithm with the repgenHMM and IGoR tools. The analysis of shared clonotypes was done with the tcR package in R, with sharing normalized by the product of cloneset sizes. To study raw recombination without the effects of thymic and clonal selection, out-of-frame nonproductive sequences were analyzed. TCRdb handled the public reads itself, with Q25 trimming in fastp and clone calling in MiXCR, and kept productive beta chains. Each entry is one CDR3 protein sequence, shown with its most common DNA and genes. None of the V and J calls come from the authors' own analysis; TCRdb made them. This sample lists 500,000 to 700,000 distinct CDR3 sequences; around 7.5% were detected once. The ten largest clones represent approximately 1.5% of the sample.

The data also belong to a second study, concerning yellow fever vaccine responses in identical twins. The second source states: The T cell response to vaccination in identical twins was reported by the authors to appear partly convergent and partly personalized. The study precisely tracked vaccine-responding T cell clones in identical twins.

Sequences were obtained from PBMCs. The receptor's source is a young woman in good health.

In nucleotides, the sequence is TGCGCCAGCAGCTTGGTGGGTTCTACCCTACAGGGTGAGCAGTTCTTC. The resulting protein is CASSLVGSTLQGEQFF. The chain links TRBV5-1 with TRBJ2-1; the D gene is perhaps TRBD1, from 6 matching bases. The trim is 0 bases for V and 9 bases for J, with a gap of 19 bases between the germline ends. Per the germline V gene, SGHRS is the CDR1 and YFSETQ is the CDR2. The CDR3, from cysteine to phenylalanine, totals 16 residues. The only DNA kept is the CDR3, 48 bases in frame from the first base.